Presented here are 8 T cell receptor beta chains from one specimen sequenced in a study of cytomegalovirus exposure and HLA in healthy donors. Primers included in the PCR were 60 Vbeta and 13 Jbeta primers. Using immunoSEQ multiplex PCR, the repertoire was profiled, and TCRdb retains in-frame clones only, with some absent. This repertoire shows about 150,000 clones, 65% to 90% found once; its top ten account for under 7.5%. The source material was PBMCs. The receptors shown here come from a woman aged 50 to 65 in good health and CMV-seropositive.

This sequence joins TRBV2 and TRBJ2-1, with a weak D call TRBD2 (5 bases). The ends were cut back, 6 bases at V and 7 bases at J, with 22 bases in the middle. The germline gives CDR1 SNHLY, CDR2 FYNNEI. This CDR3 is 16 amino acids long. The CDR3 DNA reads as TGTGCCAGCAGAGAGACTGGCGGGTTTTCCCCTAATGAGCAGTTCTTC. It specifies CASRETGGFSPNEQFF.

This sequence joins TRBV11-2 and TRBJ1-2, with no clear D. The length of the CDR3 is 15 residues. Germline CDR1 SGHAT, CDR2 FQNNGV. V lost 2 bases, J lost 0 bases, and 10 bases lay in between. The CDR3 DNA reads as TGTGCCAGCAGCTTATCCCCAGGATCTAACTATGGCTACACCTTC. It translates to CASSLSPGSNYGYTF.

V and J are TRBV10-2 and TRBJ2-3; a weak D match, TRBD2 (5 bases). Per germline, CDR1 WSHSY and CDR2 SAAADI. The ends were cut back, 10 bases at V and 6 bases at J, with 14 bases in the middle. The CDR3 runs 12 residues. The chain's CDR3 is CATSPLADTQYF. CDR3 bases: TGCGCCACATCCCCTCTAGCCGATACGCAGTATTTT.

The chain links TRBV27 to TRBJ2-1, with D possibly matching TRBD2 (8 bases). There are 23 residues in the CDR3. Germline assignment: CDR1 MNHEY and CDR2 SMNVEV (reference sequence). V lost 6 bases, J lost 4 bases, and 40 bases lay in between. CDR3 in amino acids: CASRHQTGLAGGSSLLLYNEQFF. Written as DNA, the CDR3 is TGTGCCAGCAGGCACCAGACAGGGTTGGCGGGGGGCAGCTCGCTCCTTCTTTACAATGAGCAGTTCTTC.

The chain has TRBV6-1 and TRBJ1-2, with 8 nucleotides matching TRBD1. This CDR3 spans 15 amino acids. From germline, CDR1 is MNHNS and CDR2 SASEGT. Losses at the gene ends were 2 bases for V and 3 bases for J; bases not matched to a gene: 5. Written as DNA, the CDR3 is TGTGCCAGCAGTGAAAGGCGGACAGGGTACTATGGCTACACCTTC. The encoded protein is CASSERRTGYYGYTF.

The chain carries TRBV29-1 and TRBJ2-1, with 9 bases identical to TRBD1. The CDR3 runs to 14 residues. The J segment lost 3 bases and the V segment lost 5 bases, leaving 5 bases of the junction unmatched. The germline V gene encodes CDR1 SQVTM and CDR2 ANQGSEA. The CDR3 bases are TGCAGCGTTCGGGACAGGGAGTACTACAATGAGCAGTTCTTC. Translation: CSVRDREYYNEQFF.

The chain carries TRBV7-2 and TRBJ2-1; maybe TRBD2 (7 bases). The CDR3 has 15 residues. Trimming stripped 0 bases from V and 9 bases from J, with 15 bases between. CDR1 and CDR2 from the germline V gene are SGHTA and FQGNSA. The CDR3 sequence: CASSLAAGAPSEQFF. The CDR3 bases are TGTGCCAGCAGCTTAGCTGCGGGGGCCCCTTCTGAGCAGTTCTTC.

The chain links TRBV13 to TRBJ2-1, with 14 positions matching TRBD2. The CDR3 runs to 16 residues. With 6 bases clipped from V and 15 bases from J, the junction kept 16 bases outside the gene matches. Germline V lookup: CDR1 PRHDT, CDR2 FYEKMQ (reference sequence). The CDR3 sequence is CASSSQERGLAGVLFF. The CDR3 DNA sequence: TGTGCCAGCAGTTCACAAGAAAGGGGACTAGCGGGGGTTTTGTTCTTC.